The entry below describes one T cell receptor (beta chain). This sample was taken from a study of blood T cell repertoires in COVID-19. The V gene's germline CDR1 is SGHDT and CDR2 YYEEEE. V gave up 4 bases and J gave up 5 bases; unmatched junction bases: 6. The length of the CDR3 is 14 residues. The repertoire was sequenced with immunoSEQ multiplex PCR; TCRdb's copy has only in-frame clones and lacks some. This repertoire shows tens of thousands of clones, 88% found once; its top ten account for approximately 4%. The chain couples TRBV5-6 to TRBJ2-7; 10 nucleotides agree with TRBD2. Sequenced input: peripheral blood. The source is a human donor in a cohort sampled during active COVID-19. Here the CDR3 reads CASSVGLATNEQYF. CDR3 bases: TGTGCCAGCAGCGTGGGACTAGCGACGAACGAGCAGTACTTC.